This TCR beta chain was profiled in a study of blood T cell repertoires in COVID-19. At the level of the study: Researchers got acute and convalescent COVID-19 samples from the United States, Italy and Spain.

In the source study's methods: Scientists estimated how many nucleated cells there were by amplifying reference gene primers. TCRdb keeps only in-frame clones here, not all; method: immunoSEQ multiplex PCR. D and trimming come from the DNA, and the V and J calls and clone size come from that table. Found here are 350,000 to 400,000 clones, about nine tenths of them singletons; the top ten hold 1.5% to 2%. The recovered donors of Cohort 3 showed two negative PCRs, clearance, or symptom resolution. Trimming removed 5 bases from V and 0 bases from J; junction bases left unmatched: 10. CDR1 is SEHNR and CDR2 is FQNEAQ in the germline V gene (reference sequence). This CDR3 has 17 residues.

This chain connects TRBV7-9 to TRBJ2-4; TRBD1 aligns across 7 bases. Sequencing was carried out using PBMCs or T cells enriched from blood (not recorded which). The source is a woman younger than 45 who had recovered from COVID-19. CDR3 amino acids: CASSPGQNNIAKNIQYF. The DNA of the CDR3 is TGTGCCAGCAGCCCGGGACAGAATAATATAGCCAAAAACATTCAGTACTTC.